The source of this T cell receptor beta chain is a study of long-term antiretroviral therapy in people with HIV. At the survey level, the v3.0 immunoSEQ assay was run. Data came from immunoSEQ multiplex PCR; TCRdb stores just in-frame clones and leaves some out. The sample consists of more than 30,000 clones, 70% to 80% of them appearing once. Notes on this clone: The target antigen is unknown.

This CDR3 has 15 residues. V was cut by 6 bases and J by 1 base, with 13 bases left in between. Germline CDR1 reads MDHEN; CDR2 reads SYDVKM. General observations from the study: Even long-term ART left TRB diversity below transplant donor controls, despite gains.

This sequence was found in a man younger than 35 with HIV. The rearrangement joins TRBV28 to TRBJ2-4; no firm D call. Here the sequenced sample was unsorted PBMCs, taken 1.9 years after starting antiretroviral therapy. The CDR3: CASSYPLGAKNIQYF. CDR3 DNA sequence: TGTGCCAGCAGCTACCCGTTAGGGGCCAAAAACATTCAGTACTTC.